These 17 T cell receptor beta chains were sequenced from one sample in a study of T-cell memory formation after mild COVID-19. TCRdb processed the 5' RACE reads anew with MiXCR; each CDR3 protein has one entry. The sample holds 25,000 to 35,000 distinct CDR3 sequences, around 6.8% seen once. The sequenced sample was PBMCs or a T cell subset sorted from them (not recorded which). The receptors come from an adult woman who had mild COVID-19 (a few samples of this study predate the infection). Cell type and time point are not known.

There are many counts of this clonotype. Here the CDR3 DNA reads TGTGCCAGCAGTCAACAGACTGGAGACACAGATACGCAGTATTTT. The encoded protein is CASSQQTGDTDTQYF. J is TRBJ2-3 and V is TRBV6-4; D unclear. CDR3 length: 15 residues. Trimming removed 5 bases at V and 2 bases at J, with 14 bases between. Germline values: CDR1 MRHNA, CDR2 SNTAGT.

This clonotype was seen ten or more times. The rearrangement uses TRBV7-9 and TRBJ2-4, with D perhaps TRBD2 (5 bases). The germline V and J ends were trimmed by 4 bases and 0 bases, with 13 bases remaining between them. The CDR3 has 16 amino acids. The germline V gene has CDR1 SEHNR and CDR2 FQNEAQ (reference sequence). CDR3 protein: CASSSPEEPAKNIQYF. In DNA form, the CDR3 reads TGTGCCAGCAGCTCCCCGGAGGAGCCAGCCAAAAACATTCAGTACTTC.

This clonotype was seen many times. The rearrangement links TRBV5-1 to TRBJ2-5, with TRBD1 matching over 11 bases. The germline CDR1 and CDR2 sequences are SGHRS and YFSETQ. The CDR3 contains 16 residues. J was trimmed by 5 bases and V by 1 base; bases with no gene match: 7. This CDR3 is CASSLSQDRGLETQYF. In nucleotides, the CDR3 is TGCGCCAGCAGCTTGTCGCAGGACAGGGGGCTGGAGACCCAGTACTTC. Drawing the rest from reference TRBV5-1 and TRBJ2-5, the complete variable domain is KAGVTQTPRYLIKTRGQQVTLSCSPISGHRSVSWYQQTPGQGLQFLFEYFSETQRNKGNFPGRFSGRQFSNSRSEMNVSTLELGDSALYLCASSLSQDRGLETQYFGPGTRLLVL.

This rearrangement joins TRBV4-1 to TRBJ1-2; D perhaps matches TRBD1 (5 bases). Germline CDR1 is MGHRA and CDR2 is YSYEKL. Between the trimmed V and J ends, which lost 5 bases and 2 bases, there was a span of 30 bases. The CDR3 is 20 residues long. This CDR3 reads CASSVTSSSRDTPGNYGYTF. The CDR3 DNA follows: TGCGCCAGCAGCGTCACGTCATCCAGCCGGGATACGCCAGGGAACTATGGCTACACCTTC.

This clonotype was seen repeatedly, ten times or more. This sequence joins TRBV6-5 and TRBJ2-1, with TRBD2 matching over 9 bases. The CDR3 spans 17 residues. Germline V lookup: CDR1 MNHEY, CDR2 SVGAGI. Unmatched junction bases numbered 11, after V lost 2 bases and J lost 6 bases. Here the CDR3 DNA reads TGTGCCAGCAGTTACCGGATGGCGGGAGGGGTTGGCAATGAGCAGTTCTTC. Translating it yields CASSYRMAGGVGNEQFF.

This clonotype has ten or more counts. The rearrangement joins TRBV27 to TRBJ2-1; 8 bases match TRBD1. Germline CDR1 MNHEY, CDR2 SMNVEV (reference sequence). This CDR3 has 17 amino acids. The junction had 16 bases not matched to a gene; V was cut back by 4 bases and J by 8 bases. CDR3 nucleotides: TGTGCCAGCAGTTCCCCGAGACAGGGGTTTTCTTCCGATGAGCAGTTCTTC. This gives the protein CASSSPRQGFSSDEQFF.

This clonotype was seen many times. This sequence joins TRBV5-6 and TRBJ1-2; weak D call: TRBD1 (6 bases). Germline loops: CDR1 SGHDT, CDR2 YYEEEE. This CDR3 has 13 residues. The ends were cut back, 0 bases at V and 6 bases at J, with 9 bases in the middle. CDR3 residues: CASSLDRDHGYTF. The CDR3 coding sequence is TGTGCCAGCAGCTTGGACAGGGATCATGGCTACACCTTC.

There are many counts of this clonotype. V gene TRBV5-1 combines with J gene TRBJ2-1, with 8 positions matching TRBD1. In germline, CDR1 is SGHRS, CDR2 YFSETQ. The V gene end was trimmed by 3 bases and the J gene end by 8 bases; junction bases not matched to a gene: 13. The CDR3 runs 16 residues. CDR3 amino acids: CASSSDTIGTGDEQFF. In nucleotides, the CDR3 is TGCGCCAGCAGCTCGGACACAATTGGGACAGGCGATGAGCAGTTCTTC.

The sample holds many counts of this clonotype. The V call is TRBV5-1, the J call TRBJ2-2, with D tentatively TRBD1 (6 bases). V shed 0 bases and J shed 8 bases, with 11 bases lying between them. This CDR3 has 14 amino acids. Germline CDR1 and CDR2: SGHRS and YFSETQ. CDR3 protein: CASSLGQVPGELFF. CDR3 in DNA: TGCGCCAGCAGCTTGGGACAGGTTCCGGGGGAGCTGTTTTTT.

Many counts were recorded for this clonotype. V usage is TRBV4-1 and J usage is TRBJ2-1; 12 nucleotides agree with TRBD2. The V gene end was trimmed by 1 base and the J gene end by 0 bases; junction bases not matched to a gene: 13. The CDR3 covers 21 residues. Germline V CDR1 and CDR2: MGHRA, YSYEKL. The chain's CDR3 is CASSQVGASGGETSSYNEQFF. For the CDR3, the DNA is TGCGCCAGCAGCCAAGTAGGCGCTAGCGGGGGGGAAACCTCCTCCTACAATGAGCAGTTCTTC.

In its sample, this clonotype was seen many times. CDR3 sequence reads: CASSLTGTGGNSNQPQHF. In DNA, the CDR3 is TGTGCCAGCTCATTAACCGGGACAGGGGGCAATAGCAATCAGCCCCAGCATTTT. The rearrangement joins TRBV18 to TRBJ1-5; 12 positions agree with TRBD1. V shed 5 bases and J 0 bases; nucleotides not matched to a gene: 8. There are 18 residues in the CDR3. Germline values: CDR1 KGHSH, CDR2 LQKENI.

This clonotype was detected only a few times. The rearrangement links TRBV30 to TRBJ1-6; D call uncertain. Trimming left V 6 bases short and J 4 bases short, with 16 bases between. The CDR3 spans 15 residues. Per germline, CDR1 GTSNPN and CDR2 SVGIG (reference sequence). The CDR3 region has the DNA TGTGCCTGTACGGACGGAGGAACTTATAATTCACCCCTCCACTTT. This sequence encodes CACTDGGTYNSPLHF. The variable domain in full, completed from reference TRBV30 and TRBJ1-6, reads SQTIHQWPATLVQPVGSPLSLECTVEGTSNPNLYWYRQAAGRGLQLLFYSVGIGQISSEVPQNLSASRPQDRQFILSSKKLLLSDSGFYLCACTDGGTYNSPLHFGNGTRLTVT.

This clonotype has at least ten counts. The chain joins TRBV18 to TRBJ2-1; TRBD1 matches 8 bases. The CDR3 runs to 15 residues. Losses at the gene ends were 6 bases for V and 3 bases for J; bases not matched to a gene: 7. From germline, CDR1 is KGHSH and CDR2 LQKENI. The CDR3 DNA reads TGTGCCAGCTCTTCCGACAGGGGACTCTACAATGAGCAGTTCTTC. This codes for CASSSDRGLYNEQFF.

This clonotype was recorded many times. The rearrangement joins TRBV29-1 to TRBJ1-5; no firm D call. Trimming took 6 bases from V and 2 from J, leaving 20 bases between them. The CDR3 contains 16 residues. CDR1 SQVTM and CDR2 ANQGSEA come from the germline V gene. CDR3 sequence reads: CSVPLSVAVGNQPQHF. Written as DNA, the CDR3 is TGCAGCGTGCCCCTTTCGGTCGCAGTGGGCAATCAGCCCCAGCATTTT.

There are many counts of this clonotype. The chain is built from TRBV3-1 and TRBJ2-1; 12 nucleotides align to TRBD2. Germline V gives CDR1 LGHDT, CDR2 YNNKEL (reference sequence). The CDR3 is 18 amino acids. Trimming removed 4 bases from V and 4 bases from J; junction bases left unmatched: 11. The CDR3 sequence is CASSPRTSGTPPYNEQFF. The CDR3 nucleotides read TGTGCCAGCAGCCCTAGGACTAGCGGGACTCCTCCTTACAATGAGCAGTTCTTC.

In its sample, this clonotype was seen many times. The chain has TRBV5-6 and TRBJ1-3; D is unresolved. Trimming removed 1 base from V and 2 bases from J, with 1 base in between. CDR1 is SGHDT, CDR2 YYEEEE, per germline. The CDR3 runs 12 residues. CDR3: CASSLPGNTIYF. The CDR3 nucleotides are TGTGCCAGCAGCTTGCCTGGAAACACCATATATTTT.

About this clonotype: Being one base from a much bigger clone, this may be a read error. This chain links TRBV7-2 with TRBJ2-2; D gene ambiguous. The CDR3 has 16 amino acids. The germline CDR1 and CDR2 sequences are SGHTA and FQGNSA. V gave up 1 base and J gave up 5 bases, with 14 bases separating them. The CDR3 sequence: CASSLVLLARTGELFF. The CDR3 DNA sequence: TGTGCCAGCAGCTTAGTACTTCTCGCTCGGACCGGGGAGCTGTTTTTT.